This is a list of T cell receptor beta chains from one sample in a study of blood T cell repertoires in COVID-19. The method was immunoSEQ multiplex PCR; TCRdb's version includes in-frame clones alone and lacks a portion of them. This sample has approximately 75,000 clones; around 74% occur once, and the top ten carry just over 2.5%. The specimen was peripheral blood. The source of these receptors is a human donor with acute or convalescent COVID-19. The donor label of this sample is uncertain. CDR3s include the opening cysteine and the closing phenylalanine or tryptophan. A D gene is named only where the DNA matches it firmly. Only some rows state a clone size, as once, few, many or a class for expanded clones.

j_call clone_size d_call v_call cdr3_nt cdr3_aa
TRBJ2-2 - TRBD2 TRBV5-6 TGTGCCAGCATGGCCAGCGGGACTCAGAAATCGGGGGAGCTGTTTTTT CASMASGTQKSGELFF
TRBJ1-6 few - TRBV6-1 TGTGCCAGCAGTGGCCCGGGAAATCAAGGGAATTCACCCCTCCACTTT CASSGPGNQGNSPLHF
TRBJ2-2 - - TRBV24-1 TGTGCCACCAGTGATTACGGGGGAGGCACCGGGGAGCTGTTTTTT CATSDYGGGTGELFF
TRBJ1-5 - - TRBV7-2 TGTGCCAGCAGTTCAGACCAGGGGTCGCGTCAGCCCCAGCATTTT CASSSDQGSRQPQHF
TRBJ2-1 - TRBD2 TRBV5-4 TGTGCCAGCAGCCCGGCGGGAGGGACCTACAATGAGCAGTTCTTC CASSPAGGTYNEQFF
TRBJ2-5 - - TRBV14 TGTGCCAGCAGCCAAGATCGAGGTCTAGGCCAAGAGACCCAGTACTTC CASSQDRGLGQETQYF
TRBJ1-6 - - TRBV4-2 TGTGCCAGCAGCCAAGAAGCGGATTCACCCCTCCACTTT CASSQEADSPLHF
TRBJ1-4 few - TRBV5-1 TGCGCCAGCAGCTTGGCAGGGTCGGAAAATGAAAAACTGTTTTTT CASSLAGSENEKLFF
TRBJ2-3 - TRBD2 TRBV2 TGTGCCAGCGTAAGACTAGCGGGAGGGACAGATACGCAGTATTTT CASVRLAGGTDTQYF
TRBJ2-7 - TRBD2 TRBV6-2/TRBV6-3 TGTGCCAGCAGTTACCCCCCCGCGGGTAGCGGGAGGGGCGAGCAGTACTTC CASSYPPAGSGRGEQYF
TRBJ1-5 - - TRBV18 TGTGCCAGCTCAAACCAGATCGGGAGGAGCAATCAGCCCCAGCATTTT CASSNQIGRSNQPQHF
TRBJ2-5 - TRBD2 TRBV5-6 TGTGCCAGCAGCCGGACTAGCGGTCAAGAGACCCAGTACTTC CASSRTSGQETQYF
TRBJ1-2 - - TRBV29-1 TGCAGCGTTGGGGGCAGGGTCGGAGATGGCTACACCTTC CSVGGRVGDGYTF
TRBJ1-5 - TRBD1 TRBV11-2 TGTGCCAGCAGCGCACAGGGGGCTCGGCAGCCCCAGCATTTT CASSAQGARQPQHF
TRBJ2-7 - - TRBV28 TGTGCCAGCAGTACCGGGTCTAAGGTCTACGAGCAGTACTTC CASSTGSKVYEQYF
TRBJ1-2 - - TRBV10-3 TGTGCCATCAGAGATCGGGGGAAGAATGGCTACACCTTC CAIRDRGKNGYTF
TRBJ2-1 - - TRBV28 TGTGCCAGCAGTTTGTTGGGCCCCTCCTACAATGAGCAGTTCTTC CASSLLGPSYNEQFF
TRBJ2-5 few - TRBV2 TGTGCCAGTTTAGTCGACAGGCACCAAGAGACCCAGTACTTC CASLVDRHQETQYF
TRBJ1-2 - - TRBV5-5 TGTGCCAGCAGCTTGGGGGCAGGGGTTAACTATGGCTACACCTTC CASSLGAGVNYGYTF
TRBJ2-3 - TRBD2 TRBV24-1 TGTGCCACCAGAGACGGACTAGCGGGAGAGGATACGCAGTATTTT CATRDGLAGEDTQYF
TRBJ1-4 - - TRBV4-2 TGTGCCAGCAGCCAAGCCCGTGGCAATGAAAAACTGTTTTTT CASSQARGNEKLFF
TRBJ2-1 once - TRBV6-1 TGTGCCAGCAGTGAAGCGCAGGGGTTGACCTACAATGAGCAGTTCTTC CASSEAQGLTYNEQFF
TRBJ1-1 - TRBD1 TRBV28 TGTGCCAGCACGAGACAGGGGCGCGGAGTGCGGAACACTGAAGCTTTCTTT CASTRQGRGVRNTEAFF
TRBJ1-2 - TRBD1 TRBV30 TGTGCCTGGACCGAACCAGACAGGGTCTTAAACTATGGCTACACCTTC CAWTEPDRVLNYGYTF
TRBJ1-6 - - TRBV7-2 TGTGCCAGCAGCCCCCGAGGGACAACAGGAGAATCACCCCTCCACTTT CASSPRGTTGESPLHF
TRBJ1-2 - - TRBV27 TGTGCCAGCAGTTTCCGGGAGGCGGGTGGCTACACCTTC CASSFREAGGYTF
TRBJ2-1 few - TRBV4-3 TGCGCCAGCAGCCATCGACTAGAGTCGGTCAATGAGCAGTTCTTC CASSHRLESVNEQFF
TRBJ2-2 - - TRBV10-2 TGCGCCAGCAAGGGGGGGCTTAACACCGGGGAGCTGTTTTTT CASKGGLNTGELFF
TRBJ2-7 - - TRBV10-3 TGTGCCATCAGGGGGGGTGGGACGCCAAACTACGAGCAGTACTTC CAIRGGGTPNYEQYF
TRBJ1-6 - - TRBV6-5 TGTGCCAGCAGTTACTCGAGCGGTGGGGTGGGTTCACCCCTCCACTTT CASSYSSGGVGSPLHF
TRBJ2-1 few TRBD2 TRBV6-5 TGTGCCAGCAGTTACAGCGGGAGGAGTTCCTACAATGAGCAGTTCTTC CASSYSGRSSYNEQFF
TRBJ1-2 - TRBD1 TRBV10-3 TGTGCCATCAGTGACCCACAGGGGAAGGCGGACTACACCTTC CAISDPQGKADYTF
TRBJ2-2 - TRBD2 TRBV12-3/TRBV12-4 TGTGCCAGCAGTCGGACTAGCGGGGGGGAGCTGTTTTTT CASSRTSGGELFF
TRBJ2-1 - - TRBV30 TGTGCCTGGAGAGTAGGACAGTCGCGTTTGGTTGAGCAGTTCTTC CAWRVGQSRLVEQFF
TRBJ1-1 - - TRBV5-1 TGCGCCAGCTCACGGGGGGACACTGAAGCTTTCTTT CASSRGDTEAFF
TRBJ2-2 - TRBD2 TRBV7-3 TGTGCCAGCAGCCCGGGGGGGAACACCGGGGAGCTGTTTTTT CASSPGGNTGELFF
TRBJ1-3 - - TRBV18 TGTGCCAGCTCACCACCGTCCCGCCAGGGCGGTGGAAACACCATATATTTT CASSPPSRQGGGNTIYF
TRBJ1-4 - TRBD1 TRBV20-1 TGCAGTGCCCGGACAGGGGAGAGACTGTTTTTT CSARTGERLFF
TRBJ1-1 - - TRBV12-3/TRBV12-4 TGTGCCAGCAGTTTTGCAGGGGTAGCGGCTTTCTTT CASSFAGVAAFF
TRBJ1-5 - TRBD1 TRBV19 TGTGCCAGTAGTACTGGACAGGGACGAAAACAGCCCCAGCATTTT CASSTGQGRKQPQHF
TRBJ2-5 - TRBD2 TRBV11-2 TGTGCCAGCAGCTTAGATTGGACTAGCGGGGGGGAAGAGACCCAGTACTTC CASSLDWTSGGEETQYF
TRBJ2-7 - TRBD1 TRBV7-3 TGTGCCAGCAGCTTGAGATCGGGACAGACTTACGAGCAGTACTTC CASSLRSGQTYEQYF
TRBJ1-2 - TRBD1 TRBV28 TGTGCCAGCGGGACAGCCTATGGCTACACCTTC CASGTAYGYTF
TRBJ2-1 once TRBD1 TRBV9 TGTGCCAGCAGCCGCCAGGGGGCGCAAAATGAGCAGTTCTTC CASSRQGAQNEQFF
TRBJ1-3 - - TRBV7-2 TGTGCCAGCAGCTTAGGAGTGCCCCCGACTGGAAACACCATATATTTT CASSLGVPPTGNTIYF
TRBJ2-7 few TRBD2 TRBV3-1/TRBV3-2 TGTGCCAGCAGCCAAGATCTAATGGCTAGCGGGAGCCGGTACTTC CASSQDLMASGSRYF
TRBJ1-1 - TRBD1 TRBV19 TGTGCCAGTAGGGACAGGCTTTGGACTGAAGCTTTCTTT CASRDRLWTEAFF
TRBJ2-7 - TRBD2 TRBV9 TGTGCTTCGTCCCCTAGCGGGCACTCCTACGAGCAGTACTTC CASSPSGHSYEQYF
TRBJ2-5 - TRBD2 TRBV15 TGTGCCACCAGCAGAGATGCTAGCGGGGACCAAGAGACCCAGTACTTC CATSRDASGDQETQYF
TRBJ2-7 - - TRBV6-2/TRBV6-3 TGTGCCAGCAGTCCCCGTCGACGGACAGCCAGCTCCTACGAGCAGTACTTC CASSPRRRTASSYEQYF
TRBJ1-2 few - TRBV5-1 TGCGCCAGCAGCTTCCGCGGACAGTCTACTAACTATGGCTACACCTTC CASSFRGQSTNYGYTF
TRBJ1-1 - - TRBV29-1 TGCAGCGTTTCATCAGGGCCAACTGAAGCTTTCTTT CSVSSGPTEAFF
TRBJ1-2 - - TRBV24-1 TGTGCCACCAGTCGAGGGAACGGCTACACCTTC CATSRGNGYTF
TRBJ2-2 once - TRBV30 TGTGCCTGGAGTCAAAAGGGGGCCGGGGAGCTGTTTTTT CAWSQKGAGELFF
TRBJ2-5 - TRBD2 TRBV5-1 TGCGCCAGCAGCTCGGGACTAGCGGGGCAAGAGACCCAGTACTTC CASSSGLAGQETQYF
TRBJ1-3 - TRBD1 TRBV7-2 TGTGCCAGCAGCCCAGGCGGGACAGGGATGCGAAACACCATATATTTT CASSPGGTGMRNTIYF
TRBJ1-1 - - TRBV4-1 TGCGCCAGCAGCCAAGTCCCGACAGAGCGCATGAACACTGAAGCTTTCTTT CASSQVPTERMNTEAFF
TRBJ1-2 - TRBD1 TRBV6-5 TGTGCCAGCAGTTGGACAGGGAACTATGGCTACACCTTC CASSWTGNYGYTF
TRBJ2-3 few TRBD2 TRBV5-1 TGCGCCAGCAGCTCCAGCGGGAGGAGCACAGATACGCAGTATTTT CASSSSGRSTDTQYF
TRBJ2-5 once TRBD1 TRBV11-2 TGTGCCAGCAGCCCACAGGGGGGCGGTGAGGAGACCCAGTACTTC CASSPQGGGEETQYF